This T cell receptor beta chain was found in a study of regulatory T cells in long-lasting Graves disease (dated by TCRdb to the early 2020s). Describing the broader study: Antithyroid drugs had been taken for less than 3 months by newly diagnosed Graves' disease patients. Patients with persistent Graves' disease were compared with patients with newly diagnosed Graves' disease using TCR sequencing and RNA sequencing of peripheral blood. The study was registered as a clinical trial and conducted in China. A total of about 35 samples underwent TCR sequencing, from some 13 patients with persistent Graves' disease and approximately 20 patients with newly diagnosed Graves' disease.

Library method: multiplex PCR. Instrument used: Illumina HiSeq 4000. iRepertoire HTBI primers and Arm-PCR amplification of CDR3 regions were used to construct TCR beta libraries. Before sequencing, the PCR products went through gel purification. The paper's data handling went like this. Gene usage analysis of CDR3 amino acid clonotypes relied on the roughly 60 TRBV and fewer than 15 TRBJ segments identified across samples. Filtered high-quality paired reads were merged into contigs using COPE and FqMerger. BLAST was used to align contigs to the IMGT TRBV, TRBD and TRBJ reference genes, and CDR3 was defined following IMGT. Any clonotype with a frequency above 0.1% was counted as a highly expanded clone. Shannon entropy was used to measure repertoire diversity, and the Gini coefficient was used to measure V-J evenness. Public clonotypes were defined as clonotypes shared by more than one individual. The public reads were reanalyzed by TCRdb: fastp trimming at Q25, MiXCR alignment, in-frame beta chains only. Rows matching on CDR3 protein sequence are summarized as one entry with the most common DNA and genes. TCRdb's processing, not the study's, gives the V and J calls here. Across this sample there are about 360,000 distinct CDR3 sequences, with 15% to 20% seen only once. The ten largest clonotypes hold around 20% of the sample.

This clonotype has ten or more counts. There is no known antigen for this receptor. The input lacks base qualities; no much larger clone sits a single base away. CDR1 and CDR2 (SGHDT, YYEEEE) derive from the germline V gene. The CDR3 goes from the cysteine to the phenylalanine over 13 residues. CDR3 DNA is the only sequence kept; it has 39 bases, read in frame from the first base. Between the V and J ends, shortened by 6 bases and 3 bases respectively, the junction contains 12 bases. General findings and caveats noted by the study authors: Persistent disease showed preferential use of TRBV28, TRBJ1-2 and TRBJ2-5, whereas newly diagnosed disease favored TRBV20-1 and TRBJ2-1. The authors noted that the small sample size was a limitation that may lower accuracy. Sequencing and analysis were limited to the TCR beta chain. More public clonotypes were shared among persistent patients (roughly 2,700) than among newly diagnosed patients (over 900). Only peripheral blood was studied, because thyroid tissue, the primary lesion, was inaccessible. Persistent Graves' disease patients showed lower TCR Shannon entropy and fewer highly expanded clones than newly diagnosed patients, suggesting clonal expansion.

The time point label, as the study defines it: newly diagnosed GD, antithyroid drugs for less than 3 months. For both TCR sequencing and RNA sequencing, RNA was extracted from PBMCs in TRIzol. The diagnosis of Graves' disease followed American Thyroid Association guidelines. Patients were recruited from an endocrinology department in Xi'an, China. Each patient gave approximately 9 milliliters of peripheral blood, collected in an EDTA anticoagulant tube. Ficoll Paque Plus density gradient separation was used to isolate PBMCs, and no further T cell sorting was performed. An Agilent 2100 Bioanalyzer and agarose gel were used to assess RNA quality, and a NanoDrop 2000 was used to measure RNA concentration. The same data also went into a second study, on T cells in Graves' hyperthyroidism and ophthalmopathy. The second source states: A patient counted as having stable Graves' hyperthyroidism if no progression to ophthalmopathy occurred over 18 months of follow-up. Hyperthyroidism patients were aged 18 to 65 years and newly diagnosed, with disease duration of less than 2 months. Exclusion was applied to patients with uncontrolled infections, other autoimmune diseases, pregnancy or lactation. Clinical symptoms, serum thyroxine and TRAb, thyroid ultrasound, and orbital computed tomography formed the basis for the diagnoses. A first-round RT-PCR of the TCR CDR3 used the HTBI primer set with the Qiagen OneStep RT-PCR kit. Most expanded thyroid clonotypes (frequency above 0.001) were also detected in blood, a finding suggesting that blood repertoires may reflect thyroid immune responses. A 13 V-J signature model separated ophthalmopathy from stable hyperthyroidism, with around 90% sensitivity and 81% to 83% specificity in cross-validation and 80%/75% in testing. In validation, the model predicted progression to ophthalmopathy a median of about 6 months before onset, with over 60% sensitivity and roughly 72% specificity. A discovery cohort of about a hundred patients, approximately 45 with Graves' ophthalmopathy and 55 to 60 with stable Graves' hyperthyroidism, was used to find distinguishing TCR V-J signatures. An independent validation cohort of fewer than 20 hyperthyroidism patients and about 15 patients who later progressed to ophthalmopathy tested prospective prediction of ophthalmopathy. The 95 to 100 discovery patients were randomly divided into training and test sets at a 7:3 ratio. Thyroid tissue and blood T-cell repertoires from several Graves' hyperthyroidism patients were also compared in the study. Following sampling, methimazole starting at 30 mg daily was given to hyperthyroidism patients, and high-dose intravenous methylprednisolone was given to ophthalmopathy patients. A second multiplex PCR round built the libraries, followed by size selection and purification. Sequencing of the libraries was done on an Illumina HiSeq2000 using paired-end 100 bp reads. SOAPnuke was used to process the raw data, throwing out any read that contained adapters or uncalled bases, had a mean Phred below 15, or lacked an exact constant-primer or identifier match. High-quality paired reads were merged with COPE v1.2.5, and unique nucleotide sequences were defined as clonotypes. MiTCR v1.1 was used to align clonotypes to the IMGT TRBV, TRBD and TRBJ reference segments. The analysis was restricted to V-J combinations with a frequency above 0.0001, which together covered over 99% of the repertoires. The TCS score was defined as F50 (clonal expansion) divided by E x V (chaos), with BLOSUM62-based TCRdist calculated between CDR3 peptides within each V-J. Welch's t-statistics and random forest reduced around 520 V-J features to 13, which were used in a naive Bayes classifier (R e1071). Sample size was not statistically predetermined, and blinding of investigators to group allocation was not performed. TCR Vbeta CDR3 sequencing of 130 to 150 peripheral blood samples (43 ophthalmopathy, 75 to 85 hyperthyroidism and approximately 17 progressor patients) is reported in the paper.

Material: peripheral blood mononuclear cells (PBMCs), obtained at new diagnosis, from a patient treated with antithyroid drugs. The chain employs TRBV5-6 and TRBJ1-1; the D region possibly corresponds to TRBD1 (6 bases align). The TCR comes from a woman aged 18-35 years with Graves disease. Donor details come from another sample of the same person, matched by shared clones. CDR3 region: CASTGRGYTEAFF. DNA sequence: TGTGCCAGCACAGGCAGGGGCTACACTGAAGCTTTCTTT.